Listed here is a single T cell receptor (beta chain). No antigen is known for it. A junction boundary mismatches the germline segment, possibly from a read error. Assay used: immunoSEQ multiplex PCR; TCRdb lists only in-frame clones, some missing. The table shows about 130,000 clones, with 70% to 90% occurring only once. The CDR3 runs 13 residues. Germline V gene sequence: CDR1 SGHRS, CDR2 YFSETQ. The data were obtained in a study of T cell responses to AZD1222 COVID-19 vaccine. Study findings and constraints: Spike-spanning, vaccine-associated CD4 TCRs were dominant at 160-218 and 743-854.

This TCR was recovered from an adult who received the AZD1222 COVID-19 vaccine. V gene TRBV5-1 combines with J gene TRBJ1-2; D perhaps matches TRBD1 (5 bases). The sequenced sample was peripheral blood, obtained 28 days after the second AZD1222 dose. CDR3 in DNA: TGCGCCAGCAGCCCGGGGACCTACTACGGCTACACCTTC. Encoded protein: CASSPGTYYGYTF.